This TCR beta chain appears in the sequencing data of a study of beta chain features in type 1 diabetes. About the research overall: Investigators examined nearly 110,000,000 sorted cells across all samples.

Study-wide results and caveats: Among patients with Type 1 diabetes, TCRB CDR3s were moderately but significantly shorter in every one of the four CD4+ subsets.

Investigators reverse transcribed all isolated RNA, so they sequenced expressed TCRB transcripts. Method: immunoSEQ multiplex PCR; TCRdb's copy keeps in-frame clones and lacks some. Of hundreds of thousands of clones in the sample, over 12% were seen once. In its sample, this clone was seen a few times. Its antigen is currently unknown. CDR3 size: 15 residues. The germline V gene has CDR1 PRHDT and CDR2 FYEKMQ (reference sequence). V was pared by 2 bases and J by 0 bases, with 7 bases between. Sequencing was done on a sample of naive CD4+ T cells from blood. This rearrangement joins TRBV13 to TRBJ2-2, with D unresolved. The sequence derives from a man aged 18 to 30 with type 1 diabetes. The CDR3 nucleotides read TGTGCCAGCAGCTTATTCCGGGCGAACACCGGGGAGCTGTTTTTT. Its translation is CASSLFRANTGELFF.